Listed below are T cell receptor beta chains from one sample, sequenced in a study of control samples from healthy donors and cancer patients. Clones were sequenced by immunoSEQ multiplex PCR, and TCRdb holds only the in-frame ones, with some missing. This table holds approximately 71,000 clones, 89% found once. Sequences were obtained from PBMCs. The receptors derive from a man aged 55 to 69 with lung cancer. The CDR3 runs from the conserved cysteine through the conserved F or W. The D gene is left open where the match is weak. Clone size is given for some rows only: seen once, a few or many times, or a class if the clone is expanded.

D	V	J	size	DNA	CDR3
NA	TRBV6-5	TRBJ1-4	NA	TGTGCCAGCAGTTACTCGGGGCAGGGAGGCGAAAAACTGTTTTTT	CASSYSGQGGEKLFF
NA	TRBV7-3	TRBJ1-5	NA	TGTGCCAGCAGCTTAAAAGGGTTGCCGAGCAATCAGCCCCAGCATTTT	CASSLKGLPSNQPQHF
NA	TRBV3-1/TRBV3-2	TRBJ1-6	NA	TGTGCCACAACATCGTATAATTCACCCCTCCACTTT	CATTSYNSPLHF
NA	TRBV10-3	TRBJ1-1	once	TGTGCCATCAGTGAGTCGGGGAACACTGAAGCTTTCTTT	CAISESGNTEAFF
TRBD1	TRBV5-1	TRBJ1-1	NA	TGCGCCAGCAGTTCGACAGGGTGGACTGAAGCTTTCTTT	CASSSTGWTEAFF
TRBD2	TRBV7-9	TRBJ2-5	NA	TGTGCCAGCAGCTTAGCGCATAGGCTAGCGGGAGGAGAGACCCAGTACTTC	CASSLAHRLAGGETQYF
NA	TRBV3-1/TRBV3-2	TRBJ1-3	NA	TGTGCCAGCAGCCACGCAGGGGCCAGCTCTGGAAACACCATATATTTT	CASSHAGASSGNTIYF
NA	TRBV10-3	TRBJ1-6	NA	TGTGCCATCAGTGAGTCGGTGGGGGGGAATAATTCACCCCTCCACTTT	CAISESVGGNNSPLHF
NA	TRBV6-2/TRBV6-3	TRBJ2-1	NA	TGTGCCAGCAGTTACTCCGGCGGTGGGTACAATGAGCAGTTCTTC	CASSYSGGGYNEQFF
TRBD1	TRBV18	TRBJ1-3	NA	TGTGCCAGCTCACCGGGACAGGGGAGCGGAAACACCATATATTTT	CASSPGQGSGNTIYF
NA	TRBV19	TRBJ1-5	NA	TGTGCCAGTAGTCCAGGGGACGGACAGCCCCAGCATTTT	CASSPGDGQPQHF
NA	TRBV4-1	TRBJ1-6	NA	TGCGCCAGCAGCCAAGATTCTGCGAGCTCCTATAATTCACCCCTCCACTTT	CASSQDSASSYNSPLHF
NA	TRBV25-1	TRBJ2-5	NA	TGTGCCAGCAGTGAATCCAGGGTAGGGAAAGAGACCCAGTACTTC	CASSESRVGKETQYF
NA	TRBV27	TRBJ1-1	NA	TGTGCCAGCAGTTTCCGCAGGGGATCGGCTGAAGCTTTCTTT	CASSFRRGSAEAFF
TRBD1	TRBV27	TRBJ1-2	NA	TGTGCCAGCAGTCTTACAGGGGGCTTGTCTGGCTACACCTTC	CASSLTGGLSGYTF
NA	TRBV6-5	TRBJ2-7	NA	TGTGCCAGCAGTTTCCGATACGAGCAGTACTTC	CASSFRYEQYF
NA	TRBV11-3	TRBJ1-2	NA	TGTGCCAGCACCATCTCTAGGACACCCAACTATGGCTACACCTTC	CASTISRTPNYGYTF
NA	TRBV5-1	TRBJ2-1	once	TGCGCCAGCAGCTTAGACCCCGAACCGTACAATGAGCAGTTCTTC	CASSLDPEPYNEQFF
NA	TRBV5-1	TRBJ2-3	NA	TGCGCCAGCAGAAAGTTGGGCGGGGACAGCACAGATACGCAGTATTTT	CASRKLGGDSTDTQYF
NA	TRBV9	TRBJ2-7	NA	TGTGCCAGCAGCTTGAGAGGTGGCAGCGGCTACGAGCAGTACTTC	CASSLRGGSGYEQYF
NA	TRBV12-5	TRBJ2-3	once	TGTGCTAGTGGTGTTAACAGGGACGGGTCCTCACCGATCACAGATACGCAGTATTTT	CASGVNRDGSSPITDTQYF
NA	TRBV3-1/TRBV3-2	TRBJ1-2	NA	TGTGCCAGCAGCAGATCCGGGAGGGACCCTGGCTATGGCTACACCTTC	CASSRSGRDPGYGYTF
NA	TRBV18	TRBJ1-3	NA	TGTGCCAGCTCACCAGGTGGCGGGTCTGGAAACACCATATATTTT	CASSPGGGSGNTIYF
NA	TRBV7-2	TRBJ1-2	NA	TGTGCCAGCAGCTTAGGGTACGTCAACTATGGCTACACCTTC	CASSLGYVNYGYTF
TRBD2	TRBV4-2	TRBJ2-1	NA	TGTGCCAGCAGCCAAGATGGGGCTAGCGGGGGCCCCCCCAAGAGGAATGAGCAGTTCTTC	CASSQDGASGGPPKRNEQFF
NA	TRBV18	TRBJ1-2	few	TGTGCCAGCTCACCTTCGGACAAAATCTCCTATGGCTACACCTTC	CASSPSDKISYGYTF
TRBD1	TRBV30	TRBJ1-5	once	TGTGCCTGGAGCCTTACCGACAGGGGACAGCAGCCCCAGCATTTT	CAWSLTDRGQQPQHF
NA	TRBV6-5	TRBJ1-6	NA	TGTGCCAGCAGTTTCAGGCTTAGCTCCTATAATTCACCCCTCCACTTT	CASSFRLSSYNSPLHF
NA	TRBV6-5	TRBJ2-2	NA	TGTGCCAGCAGAACAGGGACCGGGGAGCTGTTTTTT	CASRTGTGELFF
TRBD1	TRBV5-1	TRBJ2-5	NA	TGCGCCAGCAGCTTGGCCGCTTCGACAGGGGGTCAAGAGACCCAGTACTTC	CASSLAASTGGQETQYF
NA	TRBV15	TRBJ2-1	NA	TGTGCCACCAGCAGAAAGACTACAGGATACAATGAGCAGTTCTTC	CATSRKTTGYNEQFF